This T cell receptor beta chain is from a study of CD8+ T cells in alopecia areata. There are 15 residues in the CDR3. The germline V gene has CDR1 GTSNPN and CDR2 SVGIG (reference sequence). The V gene lost 0 bases and the J gene lost 8 bases, with 17 bases spanning the gap. Investigators isolated RNA and reverse transcribed it into cDNA to act as the sequencing template. Sequencing used immunoSEQ multiplex PCR; TCRdb keeps in-frame clones, though not all of them. The data hold 130,000 or so clones, with roughly nine tenths observed a single time. Regarding treatment: oral pan-JAK inhibitor, 5-10 mg twice daily.

The chain is built from TRBV30 and TRBJ2-1; D perhaps matches TRBD2 (5 bases). This receptor was obtained from a human donor with alopecia areata. Material: CD8+ T cells sorted from blood, obtained at week 4, from a patient treated with tofacitinib. CDR3 amino acids: CAWSVQGTMGDEQFF. The CDR3 nucleotides are TGTGCCTGGAGTGTACAAGGTACCATGGGAGATGAGCAGTTCTTC.